This T cell receptor (beta chain) was obtained from a study of T cells in Graves' hyperthyroidism and ophthalmopathy. The V end lost 1 base, the J end lost 8 bases, and 17 bases lay between the germline ends. Germline V gene data show CDR1 as LGHDT and CDR2 as YNNKEL (reference sequence). The CDR3 totals 15 residues. TCR beta CDR3 regions were amplified from RNA. RT-PCR in the first round (using the HTBI primer set) targeted the TCR CDR3. Via MiXCR, TCRdb re-called the multiplex PCR reads, giving one row per CDR3 protein. The data show 700,000 or so distinct CDR3 sequences, around 15% seen once. The diagnoses drew upon clinical symptoms, serum thyroxine and TRAb, thyroid ultrasound and orbital computed tomography. This clonotype was detected ten times or more.

The chain combines TRBV3-1 with TRBJ1-2; D not resolved. This sequence originates from a man in his late teens or twenties with Graves' hyperthyroidism. The specimen was blood. The CDR3 protein is CASSQADAQRGGYTF. As DNA, the CDR3 is TGTGCCAGCAGCCAAGCGGACGCCCAGCGAGGCGGCTACACCTTC.